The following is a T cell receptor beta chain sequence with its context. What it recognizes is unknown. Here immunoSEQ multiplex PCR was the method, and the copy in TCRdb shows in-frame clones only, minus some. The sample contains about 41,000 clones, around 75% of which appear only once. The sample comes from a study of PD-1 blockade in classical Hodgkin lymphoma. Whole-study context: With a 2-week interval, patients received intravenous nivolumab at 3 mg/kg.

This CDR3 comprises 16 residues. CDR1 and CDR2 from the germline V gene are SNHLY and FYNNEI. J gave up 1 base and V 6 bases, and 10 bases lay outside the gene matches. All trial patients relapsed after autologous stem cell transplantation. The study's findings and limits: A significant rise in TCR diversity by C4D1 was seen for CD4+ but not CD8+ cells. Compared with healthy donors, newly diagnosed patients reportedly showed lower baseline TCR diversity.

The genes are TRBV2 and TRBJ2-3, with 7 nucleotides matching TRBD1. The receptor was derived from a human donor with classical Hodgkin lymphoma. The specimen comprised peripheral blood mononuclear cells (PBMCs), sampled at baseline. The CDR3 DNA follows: TGTGCCAGCAGGGACTGGACAGGCCTTCGCACAGATACGCAGTATTTT. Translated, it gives CASRDWTGLRTDTQYF.